Below, one T cell receptor beta chain is given with its context. Its antigen is unidentified. These data belong to a study of PD-1 blockade in classical Hodgkin lymphoma. Points from the study as a whole: By C4D1, diversity of CD4+ TCRs had risen significantly, whereas that of CD8+ TCRs had not. Complete responders showed a baseline diversity that resembled the diversity of newly diagnosed patients.

The CDR3 is made up of 13 amino acids. Germline V gene sequence: CDR1 SGHTA, CDR2 FQGNSA. V lost 3 bases, J lost 4 bases, and 7 bases lay in between. Generated by immunoSEQ multiplex PCR, the TCRdb table keeps only in-frame clones and is missing some. The data show more than 140,000 clones, with about 81% seen just once and 7.5% to 10% held by the top ten. Every one of the patients relapsed after autologous stem cell transplantation (brentuximab vedotin exposure was variable). This sample comprised peripheral blood mononuclear cells (PBMCs), obtained before the second cycle of nivolumab. The receptor's source is a human donor with classical Hodgkin lymphoma. V gene TRBV7-2 combines with J gene TRBJ1-5; D is unclear. CDR3 residues: CASSLSVNQPQHF. The CDR3 DNA reads TGTGCCAGCAGCTTGTCGGTAAATCAGCCCCAGCATTTT.